This is a list of T cell receptor beta chains from one sample in a study of human CD8 memory T cell subsets. TCRdb reprocessed the 5' RACE reads, with one entry per CDR3 protein and no DNA. This sample lists about 5,400 distinct CDR3 sequences; its ten largest clones have about 35%. Sequenced: CD8+ effector memory T cells (TEM) sorted from PBMCs. Receptors were obtained from a human donor in good health. Each CDR3 is given with its conserved first and last residue. Each record gives: J gene, clone size, V gene, CDR3 protein. A clone size is listed for some rows: how often the clone was seen (once, few, many), or a class if it is expanded.

TRBJ2-7	NA	TRBV5-4	CASSGTGHDYEQYF
TRBJ2-5	NA	TRBV7-8	CASSPGPSRETQYF
TRBJ1-2	NA	TRBV5-4	CASSYLGGYTF
TRBJ2-7	NA	TRBV5-1	CASSSGDFYEQYF
TRBJ2-3	NA	TRBV4-2	CASSQYGGSTDTQYF
TRBJ1-3	NA	TRBV20-1	CSARVVSGNTIYF
TRBJ2-7	NA	TRBV7-9	CASSLALGSGYEQYF
TRBJ2-2	NA	TRBV2	CASSPGSNTGELFF
TRBJ2-1	NA	TRBV6-1	CASSEIIPVSPSSEQFF
TRBJ1-1	medium-sized	TRBV30	CAWIVSSVGAEAFF
TRBJ1-6	NA	TRBV23-1	CASRFAESSYNSPLHF
TRBJ2-7	NA	TRBV27	CASSLSGRGWFYEQYF
TRBJ2-7	NA	TRBV27	CASSPWINYEQYF
TRBJ1-5	NA	TRBV28	CASSFGTGLGNQPQHF
TRBJ2-5	medium-sized	TRBV3-1	CASSQDLVAGAQETQYF
TRBJ1-5	NA	TRBV11-2	CASSLDSALYSNQPQHF
TRBJ2-2	large	TRBV5-6	CASGTGSRTGELFF
TRBJ2-5	NA	TRBV2	CASSDSPLAQQETQYF
TRBJ2-1	NA	TRBV9	CASTPPGPYNEQFF
TRBJ1-4	medium-sized	TRBV11-2	CASSLGQYLNEKLFF
TRBJ2-2	medium-sized	TRBV11-3	CASSLDQGANTGELFF
TRBJ2-7	NA	TRBV7-9	CASSLVYGNEQYF
TRBJ2-2	NA	TRBV28	CASSLMAGGPTGELFF
TRBJ1-2	NA	TRBV30	CARSEGSNYGYTF
TRBJ1-4	medium-sized	TRBV7-9	CASSSTVTNEKLFF
TRBJ2-1	NA	TRBV28	CASSSDGRTYNEQFF
TRBJ2-1	NA	TRBV20-1	CSATWGDVGEQFF
TRBJ2-1	NA	TRBV9	CASSVTSGGRNEQFF
TRBJ2-2	NA	TRBV5-6	CAIGRGTGELFF
TRBJ2-7	NA	TRBV24-1	CATSPAGDYEQYF
TRBJ2-7	medium-sized	TRBV9	CASSGGATPYEQYF
TRBJ1-5	NA	TRBV28	CASSLIRTGDNQPQHF
TRBJ2-7	NA	TRBV27	CASSIAGGTYEQYF
TRBJ2-1	medium-sized	TRBV29-1	CSVEDAQRRGNEQFF
TRBJ1-1	medium-sized	TRBV20-1	CSANLGMNTEAFF
TRBJ2-7	NA	TRBV15	CATSRSDGEQYF
TRBJ2-3	NA	TRBV27	CASSPYAGQGKPDTQYF
TRBJ1-5	NA	TRBV7-9	CASSFPDSNQPQHF
TRBJ2-2	medium-sized	TRBV4-1	CASNWDGSGSGTGELFF
TRBJ1-2	NA	TRBV28	CASSLAGRTGYTF
TRBJ2-2	NA	TRBV2	CASRSGSGLDTGELFF
TRBJ2-7	NA	TRBV9	CASSVEEGSYEQYF
TRBJ2-1	medium-sized	TRBV27	CASSLRNGRGINEQFF
TRBJ2-3	NA	TRBV5-4	CASSLGRGGTDTQYF
TRBJ1-2	NA	TRBV6-5	CASSPRWGFGYTF
TRBJ2-6	NA	TRBV5-4	CASGRTGDISANVLTF